This TCR beta chain was found in a study of blood T cell repertoires in COVID-19. Whole-study context: Sites across the United States, Italy and Spain contributed samples from acute and convalescent COVID-19. PBMCs, B-cell-depleted T cells, or T cells provided the cDNA or gDNA that made up the material.

The CDR3 consists of 17 residues. The V segment lost 2 bases and the J segment 4 bases; nucleotides outside the gene matches: 13. Germline V gives CDR1 LGHDT, CDR2 YNNKEL (reference sequence). Original processing methods: Reference gene primer amplification yielded estimated nucleated cell counts. Assay: immunoSEQ multiplex PCR; the TCRdb copy retains only in-frame clones and omits some. V and J calls and clone size are those listed in that table; D and trimming were worked out from the DNA. The data hold fewer than 200,000 clones, with around four fifths observed a single time. This clone occurred once. Seattle's cohort entered during active infection and was followed longitudinally.

The receptor's source is a woman of 80 years or more with COVID-19, enrolled during active disease. Specimen: peripheral blood. The rearrangement joins TRBV3-1 (or the pseudogene TRBV3-2) to TRBJ1-1, with 7 bases aligning to TRBD1. The CDR3 nucleotides are TGTGCCAGCAGCCAAACAGGGGCTGTGTTGTCGGGCACTGAAGCTTTCTTT. It codes for CASSQTGAVLSGTEAFF.